The clone carrying this TCR beta chain occurred many times. Its antigen is not identified. This sample stems from a study of T-cell reconstitution after alpha-beta-depleted transplantation in children. Researchers prepared the TCRbeta library using unique molecular identifiers, the study reports. Each CDR3 protein is one row after TCRdb ran MiXCR on the PCR reads. This table holds about 300,000 distinct CDR3 sequences, 10% found once. Study results and caveats: About two months after transplant, alpha-beta T cells reportedly came from several hundred expanded graft clones. T-cell counts and diversity were attributed mostly to newly produced T cells one year after transplant.

The TCR sequence derives from a boy under three years old with acute myeloid leukemia, due to receive a stem cell transplant. The material was PBMCs, obtained before TCRalphabeta/CD19-depleted stem cell transplant.

CDR3 in amino acids: CATSDLFRGRETQYF. CDR3 nucleotide sequence: TGTGCCACCAGTGATTTGTTCCGCGGGAGGGAGACCCAGTACTTC. The chain uses TRBV24-1 and TRBJ2-5; 8 bases fit TRBD2. The CDR3 has 15 amino acids. V was pared by 0 bases and J by 5 bases, with 4 bases of the junction left unmatched. Per germline, CDR1 KGHDR and CDR2 SFDVKD.